This T cell receptor beta chain stems from a study of CD8+ T cells in alopecia areata. Study results and limitations: Scalp lesions, especially in alopecia totalis/universalis, had higher clonality than normal scalp.

After isolation, RNA underwent reverse transcription to generate cDNA as the sequencing template. Sequenced by immunoSEQ multiplex PCR; TCRdb stores in-frame clones only, minus some. The sample yields around 35,000 clones, 45% to 65% seen once. Only one count was recorded for this clone. Its target is not known. The CD4+ cells of about five biomarker-study patients went through sorting. This sorting yielded CD25+CD127- cells. Obtained from alopecia areata patients were lesional scalp punch biopsies along with peripheral blood. In germline, CDR1 is KGHSH, CDR2 LQKENI. Trimming took off 5 bases at V and 3 bases at J, with 11 bases between the two ends. The CDR3 spans 13 residues.

The source is a human donor with alopecia areata. This chain uses TRBV18 with TRBJ2-7; TRBD1 is a possible D gene (5 bases). The sample consisted of CD4+ Tregs sorted from blood. The CDR3 loop is CASSASTDYEQYF. In DNA, the CDR3 is TGTGCCAGCTCAGCTTCGACAGACTACGAGCAGTACTTC.